Given below is one T cell receptor beta chain in context. The study recruited people aged about 18 to 95 years across more than 20 US areas. For recovered donors of Cohort 3, there were two negative PCRs, clearance, or symptom resolution. This sample is drawn from a study of blood T cell repertoires in COVID-19. Study-level background: The cDNA or gDNA used as material had been derived from T cells, B-cell-depleted T cells, or PBMCs.

In the original processing: Amplifying reference gene primers gave estimates of nucleated cell counts. The protocol was immunoSEQ multiplex PCR, while the TCRdb copy is restricted to in-frame clones and leaves out a portion. That table supplies the V and J calls and clone size; D and trimming were determined from the DNA. The data contain around 380,000 clones, around 87% of them singletons. Sequenced input: PBMCs or T cells enriched from blood (not recorded which). This sequence originates from a man aged 25-45 years who had recovered from COVID-19.

The CDR3 here is CASARWAGNTEAFF. CDR3 DNA sequence: TGCGCCAGCGCCAGGTGGGCAGGGAACACTGAAGCTTTCTTT. This rearrangement joins TRBV5-1 to TRBJ1-1; D gene ambiguous. CDR1 and CDR2 from the germline V gene are SGHRS and YFSETQ. Deletions cut 7 bases from V and 1 base from J, with 14 bases between. The CDR3 contains 14 residues.